This T cell receptor beta chain came from a study of shared clonotypes between healthy human individuals. Study as a whole: Each donor's CD4 naive and CD4 memory cells filled three plates apiece, CD8 naive two, and CD8 memory one.

The count of this clone is one. Researchers partitioned CD4+ cells into CD45RA+ naive and CD45RA-negative memory subsets. Replicate PCRs for sorted subsets used about 200 ng DNA; this equaled around 28,000 T cell genomes. The repertoire was sequenced with immunoSEQ multiplex PCR; TCRdb's copy has only in-frame clones and lacks some. The top ten hold more than 0.45% of the sample, which has more than 1 million clones, around three quarters seen once. This sequence was found in a man in his late teens or twenties in good health. Some clones in this sample may be carry-over from other donors' samples. What was sequenced was memory CD4+ T cells from PBMCs. The subset is: CD45RA-negative fraction.

The chain's CDR3 is CASSLASPDEQYF. CDR3 DNA: TGTGCCAGCAGCCTCGCTTCCCCGGACGAGCAGTACTTC. The chain recombines TRBV28 with TRBJ2-7; no firm D call. CDR3 length equals 13 residues. Trimming removed 6 bases at V and 5 bases at J, with 14 bases between. Germline V gene data show CDR1 as MDHEN and CDR2 as SYDVKM.